These 30 T cell receptor beta chains share one sample of origin, sequenced in a study of blood T cell repertoires in COVID-19. Repertoires were generated with immunoSEQ multiplex PCR, while TCRdb's copy carries only in-frame clones and drops some. This sample has hundreds of thousands of clones; 85% to 90% occur once, and the top ten carry roughly 0.78%. The sample was peripheral blood. Every receptor here comes from a young man with COVID-19, enrolled during active disease.

The V gene is TRBV28, the J gene TRBJ1-2, with 7 nucleotides matching TRBD1. In germline, CDR1 is MDHEN, CDR2 SYDVKM. The CDR3 extends over 19 amino acids. After removal of 1 base from V and 6 bases from J, the junction contained 20 bases not matched to a gene. DNA for the CDR3: TGTGCCAGCAGTTTATTCGTCAATAGAATAGCCGTCAGGGGGAATGGCTACACCTTC. It codes for CASSLFVNRIAVRGNGYTF.

The chain recombines TRBV27 with TRBJ1-5; 7 bases are a match to TRBD1. Germline values: CDR1 MNHEY, CDR2 SMNVEV (reference sequence). The V and J ends lost 5 bases and 3 bases, in that order; junction bases with no gene match: 13. CDR3 length: 17 amino acids. The DNA of the CDR3 is TGTGCCAGCAGTCAAACGCCCGACAGGGTTGTCAATCAGCCCCAGCATTTT. Its protein is CASSQTPDRVVNQPQHF.

The chain joins TRBV7-8 to TRBJ2-3; 9 nucleotides line up with TRBD2. The V segment lost 3 bases and the J segment 1 base; nucleotides outside the gene matches: 5. Germline CDR1 SGHVS, CDR2 FQNEAQ. The CDR3 contains 16 residues. As DNA, the CDR3 is TGTGCCAGCAGCTTCCCTCGGACTAGCGGCACAGATACGCAGTATTTT. Protein: CASSFPRTSGTDTQYF. Combining the CDR3 with reference TRBV7-8 and TRBJ2-3 gives the whole variable domain GAGVSQSPRYKVAKRGQDVALRCDPISGHVSLFWYQQALGQGPEFLTYFQNEAQLDKSGLPSDRFFAERPEGSVSTLKIQRTQQEDSAVYLCASSFPRTSGTDTQYFGPGTRLTVL.

The chain carries TRBV11-2 and TRBJ2-7, with D unclear. Germline CDR1 reads SGHAT; CDR2 reads FQNNGV. V lost 5 bases and J 3 bases, leaving 8 bases between the germline ends. The CDR3 is made up of 12 amino acids. The CDR3 DNA is TGTGCCAGCAGCCCCAACAGCTACGAGCAGTACTTC. Protein product: CASSPNSYEQYF.

The chain joins TRBV7-2 to TRBJ2-7; TRBD1 agrees at 9 bases. The length of the CDR3 is 19 residues. J gave up 3 bases and V 3 bases, and 18 bases lay outside the gene matches. The germline V gene has CDR1 SGHTA and CDR2 FQGNSA. CDR3 sequence reads: CASSFRPGQGRVVGYEQYF. CDR3 in DNA: TGTGCCAGCAGCTTTCGGCCGGGACAGGGACGGGTGGTGGGCTACGAGCAGTACTTC.

The rearrangement links TRBV9 to TRBJ2-3; 8 bases map to TRBD2. Germline loops: CDR1 SGDLS, CDR2 YYNGEE. The CDR3 loop spans 16 amino acids. Trimming at V came to 0 bases and at J to 1 base, leaving 4 bases not matched to a gene. CDR3 protein: CASSVAGGGGTDTQYF. The CDR3 nucleotides are TGTGCCAGCAGCGTAGCGGGAGGGGGAGGCACAGATACGCAGTATTTT. Based on the CDR3 plus reference TRBV9 and TRBJ2-3, the full variable domain is DSGVTQTPKHLITATGQRVTLRCSPRSGDLSVYWYQQSLDQGLQFLIQYYNGEERAKGNILERFSAQQFPDLHSELNLSSLELGDSALYFCASSVAGGGGTDTQYFGPGTRLTVL.

The chain employs TRBV7-8 and TRBJ1-2; 7 bases line up with TRBD1. The V and J ends lost 5 bases and 8 bases, in that order; junction bases with no gene match: 8. CDR1 and CDR2 (germline): SGHVS, FQNEAQ. The CDR3 loop spans 13 amino acids. The CDR3: CASSAQGTQGYTF. In DNA form, the CDR3 reads TGTGCCAGCAGCGCACAGGGGACCCAAGGCTACACCTTC.

The chain joins TRBV19 to TRBJ2-4, with D possibly being TRBD2 (7 bases). V lost 8 bases and J 8 bases, leaving 16 bases between the germline ends. Germline CDR1 is LNHDA and CDR2 is SQIVND (reference sequence). CDR3 size: 13 residues. As DNA, the CDR3 is TGTGCCAGTCCGGGGGGCGGCCGAGACATTCAGTACTTC. It yields the protein CASPGGGRDIQYF. The variable domain in full, with the rest retrieved from reference TRBV19 and TRBJ2-4, is DGGITQSPKYLFRKEGQNVTLSCEQNLNHDAMYWYRQDPGQGLRLIYYSQIVNDFQKGDIAEGYSVSREKKESFPLTVTSAQKNPTAFYLCASPGGGRDIQYFGAGTRLSVL.

The chain recombines TRBV28 with TRBJ1-2; D is uncertain. The CDR3 totals 15 residues. The germline V and J ends were trimmed by 3 bases and 6 bases, with 17 bases remaining between them. Germline V lookup: CDR1 MDHEN, CDR2 SYDVKM. The CDR3 here is CASSLFQRGWNGYTF. The CDR3 region has the DNA TGTGCCAGCAGTTTGTTTCAGCGGGGATGGAATGGCTACACCTTC.

The V call is TRBV20-1, the J call TRBJ2-5; maybe TRBD2 (6 bases). Per the germline V gene, CDR1 is DFQATT and CDR2 is SNEGSKA (reference sequence). CDR3 length equals 11 residues. V gave up 3 bases and J gave up 6 bases, with 8 bases separating them. CDR3 nucleotide sequence: TGCAGTGCTAGCGGGAGTCAGACCCAGTACTTC. Residues: CSASGSQTQYF.

The V gene is TRBV7-9, the J gene TRBJ2-5; D uncertain. V lost 2 bases, J lost 0 bases, and 7 bases lay in between. Germline values: CDR1 SEHNR, CDR2 FQNEAQ (reference sequence). The CDR3 is 14 amino acids. CDR3 sequence reads: CASSLLQYQETQYF. CDR3 bases: TGTGCCAGCAGCTTACTACAGTACCAAGAGACCCAGTACTTC.

The chain has TRBV19 and TRBJ2-2; 9 bases fit TRBD2. Germline CDR1 reads LNHDA; CDR2 reads SQIVND (reference sequence). V lost 4 bases to trimming and J lost 4 bases; unmatched junction nucleotides: 1. The CDR3 length is 14 residues. The CDR3 is CASSSGGATGELFF. CDR3 nucleotide sequence: TGTGCCAGTAGTAGCGGGGGGGCCACCGGGGAGCTGTTTTTT.

The chain links TRBV2 to TRBJ1-5; the D gene is possibly TRBD1 (6 bases). From germline, CDR1 is SNHLY and CDR2 FYNNEI. This CDR3 contains 15 residues. Trimming took off 6 bases at V and 4 bases at J, with 16 bases between the two ends. The CDR3 loop is CASSDSRDTNQPQHF. The CDR3 DNA is TGTGCCAGCAGCGATTCTAGGGACACTAATCAGCCCCAGCATTTT.

This chain joins TRBV3-1 (or the pseudogene TRBV3-2) and TRBJ2-3; TRBD1 matches at 7 bases. The CDR3 length is 14 residues. In germline, CDR1 is LGHDT, CDR2 YNNKEL (reference sequence). The J segment lost 3 bases and the V segment lost 6 bases, leaving 6 bases of the junction unmatched. CDR3 nucleotide sequence: TGTGCCAGCAGACGTACAGGGGAGACAGATACGCAGTATTTT. Translated, it gives CASRRTGETDTQYF.

This clone was counted once. As DNA, the CDR3 is TGTGCCAGCAGCCAAGCCCCAGGTTCCTACGAGCAGTACTTC. Residues: CASSQAPGSYEQYF. The rearrangement links TRBV3-1 (or the pseudogene TRBV3-2) to TRBJ2-7, with D unresolved. The germline V gene has CDR1 LGHDT and CDR2 YNNKEL (reference sequence). V shed 1 base and J shed 1 base, with 8 bases lying between them. The CDR3 sequence is 14 residues long.

This sequence joins TRBV9 and TRBJ1-4, with 9 nucleotides matching TRBD1. Germline V gene sequence: CDR1 SGDLS, CDR2 YYNGEE. This CDR3 spans 15 amino acids. Trimming cost V 2 bases and J 4 bases; bases outside gene matches: 3. This chain's CDR3 is CASSVGQGNNEKLFF. DNA of the CDR3: TGTGCCAGCAGCGTTGGACAGGGGAATAATGAAAAACTGTTTTTT.

CDR3 region: CASHPPTGEIQYF. In DNA, the CDR3 is TGTGCCAGCCACCCGCCGACAGGGGAGATTCAGTACTTC. J is TRBJ2-4 and V is TRBV2; 8 bases line up with TRBD1. This CDR3 comprises 13 residues. Germline V gene sequence: CDR1 SNHLY, CDR2 FYNNEI. The ends lost 8 bases at V and 10 bases at J; junction bases unmatched: 10.

The rearrangement uses TRBV19 and TRBJ1-2; tentative D call: TRBD1 (5 bases). CDR1 LNHDA and CDR2 SQIVND come from the germline V gene (reference sequence). V was trimmed by 2 bases and J by 4 bases, leaving 11 bases between them. This CDR3 has 14 residues. Here the CDR3 reads CASSISQGFYGYTF. DNA for the CDR3: TGTGCCAGTAGTATATCTCAGGGTTTCTATGGCTACACCTTC.

This clone has just one count. The V call is TRBV2, the J call TRBJ2-5; 9 positions match TRBD1. CDR1 is SNHLY and CDR2 is FYNNEI in the germline V gene. The CDR3 extends over 15 amino acids. J lost 2 bases, V lost 8 bases, and 9 bases had no gene match. The CDR3 reads CASEPRTGAQETQYF. The CDR3 DNA reads TGTGCCAGCGAACCCAGGACAGGGGCACAAGAGACCCAGTACTTC.

J is TRBJ1-5 and V is TRBV28, with D hard to call. This CDR3 is built from 16 residues. The V gene's germline CDR1 is MDHEN and CDR2 SYDVKM. The V gene lost 3 bases and the J gene lost 0 bases, with 12 bases spanning the gap. The CDR3 here is CASSFVRGNSNQPQHF. For the CDR3, the DNA is TGTGCCAGCAGTTTTGTGAGAGGGAATAGCAATCAGCCCCAGCATTTT.

The chain recombines TRBV11-2 with TRBJ2-5; possible D gene TRBD2, 6 bases. Germline CDR1 and CDR2: SGHAT and FQNNGV. This CDR3 has 14 amino acids. Trimming pared 2 bases from V and 2 bases from J, leaving 9 bases between. CDR3 protein: CASSLLAIQETQYF. The CDR3 nucleotides read TGTGCCAGCAGCTTACTAGCGATTCAAGAGACCCAGTACTTC.

As DNA, the CDR3 is TGTGCCACCGTCGGCCAGGGGGCGAATCAGCCCCAGCATTTT. The encoded protein is CATVGQGANQPQHF. The chain is built from TRBV24-1 and TRBJ1-5; TRBD1 agrees at 8 bases. Germline V gives CDR1 KGHDR, CDR2 SFDVKD. Unmatched junction bases numbered 7, after V lost 9 bases and J lost 4 bases. The CDR3 has 14 residues.

The genes are TRBV5-4 and TRBJ2-7; 9 nucleotides agree with TRBD2. Per germline, CDR1 SGHNT and CDR2 YYREEE (reference sequence). V was pared by 3 bases and J by 4 bases, with 20 bases of the junction left unmatched. This CDR3 is 19 amino acids long. The CDR3 bases are TGTGCCAGCAGCTACCTCGGGACTAGCAGTAGAGGGCCTACTTACGAGCAGTACTTC. Its protein is CASSYLGTSSRGPTYEQYF. The entire variable domain, with the rest obtained from reference TRBV5-4 and TRBJ2-7, is as follows: ETGVTQSPTHLIKTRGQQVTLRCSSQSGHNTVSWYQQALGQGPQFIFQYYREEENGRGNFPPRFSGLQFPNYSSELNVNALELDDSALYLCASSYLGTSSRGPTYEQYFGPGTRLTVT.

The J gene is TRBJ2-5, the V gene TRBV5-6; TRBD2 matches at 10 bases. Germline V lookup: CDR1 SGHDT, CDR2 YYEEEE. This CDR3 is 15 amino acids long. With V trimmed by 3 bases and J by 3 bases, 5 bases remained unmatched. CDR3 sequence: CASSSGLATKETQYF. As DNA, the CDR3 is TGTGCCAGCAGCTCGGGACTAGCGACCAAAGAGACCCAGTACTTC.

V is TRBV5-1 and J is TRBJ2-7, with TRBD1 matching over 7 bases. Trimming at V came to 2 bases and at J to 4 bases, leaving 6 bases not matched to a gene. Germline V gene lookup returns CDR1 SGHRS and CDR2 YFSETQ. The CDR3 spans 14 residues. The CDR3 region has the DNA TGCGCCAGCAGCTTAACAGGGGCATTTTACGAGCAGTACTTC. Its protein is CASSLTGAFYEQYF.

The chain joins TRBV14 to TRBJ2-5; TRBD1 agrees at 9 bases. J was trimmed by 4 bases and V by 4 bases; bases with no gene match: 7. CDR1 is SGHDN and CDR2 is FVKESK in the germline V gene. The CDR3 length is 15 residues. The CDR3 loop reads CASSLGQGRGETQYF. Here the CDR3 DNA reads TGTGCCAGCAGCCTGGGACAGGGAAGGGGAGAGACCCAGTACTTC.

The chain uses TRBV4-2 and TRBJ2-3, with 7 bases lining up with TRBD2. Trimming cost V 4 bases and J 1 base; bases outside gene matches: 14. The CDR3 runs to 18 residues. Germline V gene sequence: CDR1 LGHNA, CDR2 YNFKEQ. CDR3 loop: CASSPNLWREIGTDTQYF. The CDR3 region has the DNA TGTGCCAGCAGCCCCAACTTGTGGCGGGAGATTGGCACAGATACGCAGTATTTT.

The chain combines TRBV7-6 with TRBJ2-7; D may be TRBD2 (7 bases). The CDR3 is 14 residues long. CDR1 and CDR2 from the germline V gene are SGHVS and FNYEAQ. The germline V and J ends were trimmed by 4 bases and 2 bases, with 12 bases remaining between them. The CDR3 DNA reads TGTGCCAGCAGCTCGGGGGGCCAAACCTACGAGCAGTACTTC. Protein sequence: CASSSGGQTYEQYF.

The CDR3 reads CASSVGTGGRPQHF. DNA of the CDR3: TGTGCCAGCAGCGTAGGGACAGGGGGCCGTCCCCAGCATTTT. J is TRBJ1-5 and V is TRBV9; 11 nucleotides align to TRBD1. The CDR3 totals 14 residues. The ends lost 0 bases at V and 10 bases at J; junction bases unmatched: 3. CDR1 and CDR2 (germline): SGDLS, YYNGEE.

The chain uses TRBV9 and TRBJ2-3; 13 bases map to TRBD2. Germline CDR1 and CDR2: SGDLS and YYNGEE. CDR3 length equals 15 residues. With 4 bases clipped from V and 4 bases from J, the junction kept 3 bases outside the gene matches. The DNA of the CDR3 is TGTGCCAGCAGCACCACTAGCGGGAGGGCAGATACGCAGTATTTT. Translating it yields CASSTTSGRADTQYF.